This T cell receptor (beta chain) was sequenced in a study of blood T cell repertoires in COVID-19. The overall study: Whether acute or convalescent, the COVID-19 samples came from the United States, Italy and Spain. PBMCs, B-cell-depleted T cells, or T cells provided the cDNA or gDNA that made up the material.

Germline CDR1 reads SNHLY; CDR2 reads FYNNEI. The CDR3 contains 12 residues. V dropped 6 bases and J dropped 11 bases, with 11 bases sitting between them. Authors' analysis steps: Reference gene primer amplification yielded estimated nucleated cell counts. Libraries were prepared by immunoSEQ multiplex PCR; TCRdb keeps only in-frame clonotypes and omits some of them. The DNA gave D and trimming, while V, J and clone size come from that table. The sample includes tens of thousands of clones, 75% to 90% of them seen just once. The receptor's source is a man in his forties or fifties with active or convalescent COVID-19. The sample comprised peripheral blood. This chain connects TRBV2 to TRBJ1-6, with D unresolved. The DNA of the CDR3 is TGTGCCAGCAGGGCGGGCTCACCACCCCTCCACTTT. As protein: CASRAGSPPLHF.